What follows are 8 T cell receptor beta chains derived from one specimen sequenced in a study of PD-L1 blockade in urothelial cancer. Time point of the sample: peripheral blood 6 weeks after treatment start. Repertoires were generated with immunoSEQ multiplex PCR, while TCRdb's copy carries only in-frame clones and drops some. The table lists around 110,000 clones, roughly 90% of them singletons, with 3% to 4% in the top ten. This sample comprised PBMCs, obtained around atezolizumab (anti-PD-L1) treatment. All receptors come from a man in his fifties or sixties with urothelial cancer.

The rearrangement joins TRBV7-9 to TRBJ1-5; 8 bases are a match to TRBD1. The CDR3 is made up of 12 amino acids. Germline CDR1 SEHNR, CDR2 FQNEAQ (reference sequence). J was trimmed by 9 bases and V by 5 bases; bases with no gene match: 3. CDR3 sequence: CASSTDRGPQHF. The CDR3 region has the DNA TGTGCCAGCAGCACCGACAGGGGGCCCCAGCATTTT.

The chain employs TRBV4-3 and TRBJ1-4; no clear D. Germline CDR1 is LGHNA and CDR2 is YSLEER. The CDR3 has 16 amino acids. V was clipped by 1 base and J by 1 base, with 10 bases between them. CDR3: CASSQAGQLTNEKLFF. The CDR3 nucleotides are TGCGCCAGCAGCCAAGCTGGGCAGTTAACTAATGAAAAACTGTTTTTT.

The genes are TRBV11-2 and TRBJ2-1; a possible D gene is TRBD2 (6 bases). The CDR3 spans 17 residues. With 0 bases removed from V and 6 bases from J, the gap between germline ends came to 18 bases. Germline-derived CDR1 and CDR2 are SGHAT and FQNNGV. CDR3 nucleotide sequence: TGTGCCAGCAGCTTAGATGTCCCTAGGGGAGGAATCAATGAGCAGTTCTTC. Translation: CASSLDVPRGGINEQFF. The variable domain in full, completed from reference TRBV11-2 and TRBJ2-1, reads EAGVAQSPRYKIIEKRQSVAFWCNPISGHATLYWYQQILGQGPKLLIQFQNNGVVDDSQLPKDRFSAERLKGVDSTLKIQPAKLEDSAVYLCASSLDVPRGGINEQFFGPGTRLTVL.

This clone was counted once. The rearrangement links TRBV7-2 to TRBJ1-2, with 8 bases aligning to TRBD1. The ends lost 2 bases at V and 11 bases at J; junction bases unmatched: 7. The length of the CDR3 is 13 residues. The germline gives CDR1 SGHTA, CDR2 FQGNSA. CDR3 coding DNA: TGTGCCAGCAGCTTATCCACAGGGGGAGGGTACACCTTC. Protein product: CASSLSTGGGYTF.

V usage is TRBV5-1 and J usage is TRBJ2-3; TRBD2 might be the D (6 bases). The CDR3 is 13 residues long. The V end lost 7 bases, the J end lost 3 bases, and 12 bases lay between the germline ends. CDR1 SGHRS and CDR2 YFSETQ come from the germline V gene. The CDR3 loop is CASSRGGTDTQYF. Written as DNA, the CDR3 is TGCGCCAGCTCCCGTGGAGGGACAGATACGCAGTATTTT.

Here the CDR3 DNA reads TGTGCCAGCAGCGTAGGTCGGGGGGCGGTCACTGAAGCTTTCTTT. It encodes CASSVGRGAVTEAFF. V usage is TRBV9 and J usage is TRBJ1-1; a weak D match, TRBD1 (6 bases). Deletions cut 0 bases from V and 4 bases from J, with 13 bases between. The CDR3 is 15 residues long. The germline CDR1 and CDR2 sequences are SGDLS and YYNGEE.

The gene calls are TRBV2 and TRBJ2-1, with a possible D match to TRBD2 (6 bases). Germline assignment: CDR1 SNHLY and CDR2 FYNNEI. The CDR3 has 14 amino acids. Trimming took off 1 base at V and 3 bases at J, with 7 bases between the two ends. The CDR3 DNA reads TGTGCCAGCAGTGAAGAGGGACTCTACAATGAGCAGTTCTTC. Protein sequence: CASSEEGLYNEQFF.

The chain uses TRBV29-1 and TRBJ1-1; tentative D call: TRBD1 (5 bases). Germline V gene sequence: CDR1 SQVTM, CDR2 ANQGSEA. V was clipped by 4 bases and J by 5 bases, with 14 bases between them. This CDR3 has 13 residues. In DNA form, the CDR3 reads TGCAGCGTTGTCGGGGGGGGAGGGACTGAAGCTTTCTTT. Its translation: CSVVGGGGTEAFF.